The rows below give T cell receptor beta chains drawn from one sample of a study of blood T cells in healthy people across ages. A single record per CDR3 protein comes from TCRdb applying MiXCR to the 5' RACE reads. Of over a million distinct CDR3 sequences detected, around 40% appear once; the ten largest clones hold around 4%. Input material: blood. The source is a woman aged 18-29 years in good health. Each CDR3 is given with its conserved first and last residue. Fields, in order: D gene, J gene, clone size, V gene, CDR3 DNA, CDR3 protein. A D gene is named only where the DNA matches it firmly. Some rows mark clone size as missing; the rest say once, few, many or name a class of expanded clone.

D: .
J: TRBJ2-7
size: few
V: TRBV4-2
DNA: TGTGCCAGCAGCCAAGCTGGAGTGGAAGACGAGCAGTACTTC
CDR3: CASSQAGVEDEQYF

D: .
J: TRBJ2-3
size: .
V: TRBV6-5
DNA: TGTGCCAGCAGTTACTCGTGGGGCTCAGATACGCAGTATTTT
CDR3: CASSYSWGSDTQYF

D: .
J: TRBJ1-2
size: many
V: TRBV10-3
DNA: TGTGCCATCAGTGTATCGGGGAACTATGGCTACACCTTC
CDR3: CAISVSGNYGYTF

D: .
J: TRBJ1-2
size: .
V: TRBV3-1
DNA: TGTGCCAGCAGTTCCTGGACTACTGAGGACGGTGGCTACACCTTC
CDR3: CASSSWTTEDGGYTF

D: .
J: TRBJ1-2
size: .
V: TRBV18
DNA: TGTGCCAGCTCGATCGCAGGCTTTGGCTACACCTTC
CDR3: CASSIAGFGYTF

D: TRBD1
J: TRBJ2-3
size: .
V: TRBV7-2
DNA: TGTGCCAGCAGCTTAGTAGGGACAGGGATCACAGATACGCAGTATTTT
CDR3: CASSLVGTGITDTQYF

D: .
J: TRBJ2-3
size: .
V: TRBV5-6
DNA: TGTGCCAGCAGCACTGGGTTTGGAGATACGCAGTATTTT
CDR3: CASSTGFGDTQYF

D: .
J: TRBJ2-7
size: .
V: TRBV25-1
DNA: TGTGCCAGCAGTGAATCGGGCAATTCCTACGAGCAGTACTTC
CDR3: CASSESGNSYEQYF

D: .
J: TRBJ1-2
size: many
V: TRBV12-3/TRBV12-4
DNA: TGTGCCAGCAGTTTAGGGTCCCTCTTAGCTAACTATGGCTACACCTTC
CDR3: CASSLGSLLANYGYTF

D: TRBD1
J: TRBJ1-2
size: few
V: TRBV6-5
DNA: TGTGCCAGCAGAAAAACAGGGGAGGGCGGCTACACCTTC
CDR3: CASRKTGEGGYTF

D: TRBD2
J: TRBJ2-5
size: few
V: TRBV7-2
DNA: TGTGCCAGCAGCTTTCGGACTAGCGGGATTCTAGAGACCCAGTACTTC
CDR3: CASSFRTSGILETQYF

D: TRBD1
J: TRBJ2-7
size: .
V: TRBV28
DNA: TGTGCCAGCAGTTTAACAGGGGTTTTATTCTACGAGCAGTACTTC
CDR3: CASSLTGVLFYEQYF

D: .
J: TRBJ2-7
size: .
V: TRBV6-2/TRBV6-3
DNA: TGTGCCTGCAGTCAACCGGGACAAGAATTTGACGAGCAGTACTTC
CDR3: CACSQPGQEFDEQYF

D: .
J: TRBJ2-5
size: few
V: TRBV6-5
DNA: TGTGCCAGCAGTTCCCCGGCTAGCCCTAGGGGGGAGACCCAGTACTTC
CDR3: CASSSPASPRGETQYF

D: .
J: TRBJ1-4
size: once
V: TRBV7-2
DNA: TGTGCCAGCAGCTTTGACCCAGATCGTGATGAAAAACTGTTTTTT
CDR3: CASSFDPDRDEKLFF

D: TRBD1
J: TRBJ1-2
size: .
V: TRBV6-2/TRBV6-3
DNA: TGTGCCACCGAGTCGACAGGGGAATTCTATGGCTACACCTTC
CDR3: CATESTGEFYGYTF

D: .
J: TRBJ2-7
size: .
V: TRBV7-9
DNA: TGTGCCAGCAGCTACGGAACTGACGAGCAGTACTTC
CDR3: CASSYGTDEQYF

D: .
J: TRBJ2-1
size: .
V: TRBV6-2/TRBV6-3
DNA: TGTGCCAGCACCCTTACCACCCTGACGGAGACCCAGTTCTTC
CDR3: CASTLTTLTETQFF

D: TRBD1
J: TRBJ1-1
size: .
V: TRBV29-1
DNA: TGCAACTTCCGGGACAGCGGAGGGTCGAACACTGAAGCTTTCTTT
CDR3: CNFRDSGGSNTEAFF

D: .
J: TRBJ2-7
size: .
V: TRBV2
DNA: TGTGCCAGCAGTGACGGGTACAATGAGCAGTACTTC
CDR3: CASSDGYNEQYF

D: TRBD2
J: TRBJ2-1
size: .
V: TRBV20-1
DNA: TGCAGTGCTAGAGCCTCCAGCGGGGGGGACTACAATGAGCAGTTCTTC
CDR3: CSARASSGGDYNEQFF

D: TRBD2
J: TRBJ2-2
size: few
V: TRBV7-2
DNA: TGTGCCAGCAGCTCGGGACTAGCGGGACCCGGGGAGCTGTTTTTT
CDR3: CASSSGLAGPGELFF

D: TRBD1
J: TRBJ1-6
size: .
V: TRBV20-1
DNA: TGCAGTGCTAGAACAGGGGGCCACAATTCACCCCTCCACTTT
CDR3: CSARTGGHNSPLHF

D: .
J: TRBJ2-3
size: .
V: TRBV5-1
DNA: TGCGCCAGCAGCTTTGCGGACTTTATCACAGATACGCAGTATTTT
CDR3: CASSFADFITDTQYF

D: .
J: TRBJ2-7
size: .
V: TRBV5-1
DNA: TGCGCCAGCAGCCTTGGACGGCCGGTCGACGAGCAGTACTTC
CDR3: CASSLGRPVDEQYF

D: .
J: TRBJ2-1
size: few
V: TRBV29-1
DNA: TGCAGCGCCGACATAACCATTTACAATGAGCAGTTCTTC
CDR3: CSADITIYNEQFF

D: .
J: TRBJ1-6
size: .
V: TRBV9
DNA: TGTGCCAGCAGCCTCAGGACAGTAAGCTCCTATAATTCACCCCTCCACTTT
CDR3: CASSLRTVSSYNSPLHF

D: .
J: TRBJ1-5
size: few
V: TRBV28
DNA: TGTGCCAGCCACCACCCCTATAATAATCAGCCCCCGCATTTT
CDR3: CASHHPYNNQPPHF

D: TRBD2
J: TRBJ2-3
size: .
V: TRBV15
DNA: TGTGCCACCAGCAGAGTGAGCGGGGGCACAGATACGCAGTATTTT
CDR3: CATSRVSGGTDTQYF

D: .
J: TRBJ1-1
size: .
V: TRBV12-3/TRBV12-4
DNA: TGTGCCAGCAGTTTACAGGGCCGGGACACTGAAGCTTTCTTT
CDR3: CASSLQGRDTEAFF

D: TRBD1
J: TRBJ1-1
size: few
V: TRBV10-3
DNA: TGTGTCATCAAGGGACAGGGTTCCGTCACTGAAGCTTTCTTT
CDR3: CVIKGQGSVTEAFF

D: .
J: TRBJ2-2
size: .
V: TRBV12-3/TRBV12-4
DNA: TGTGCCAGCAGTTTAGGCTCCAGGCGAGATACCGGGGAGCTGTTTTTT
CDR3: CASSLGSRRDTGELFF

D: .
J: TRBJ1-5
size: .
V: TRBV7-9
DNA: TGTGCCAGCAGCCATACAGGGCGTAGCAATCAGCCCCAGCATTTT
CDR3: CASSHTGRSNQPQHF

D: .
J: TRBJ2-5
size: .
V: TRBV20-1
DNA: TGCAGTGCTAGAGAGGGCACGTACCAAGAGACCCAGTACTTC
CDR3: CSAREGTYQETQYF

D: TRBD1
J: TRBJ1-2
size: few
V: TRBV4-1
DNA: TGTGCCAGCAGCCAGGGGACAGGGGCTAACTATGGCTACACCTTC
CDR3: CASSQGTGANYGYTF

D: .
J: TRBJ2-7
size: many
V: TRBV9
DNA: TGTGCCAGCAGCGCGGGCTACGAGCAGTACTTC
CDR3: CASSAGYEQYF

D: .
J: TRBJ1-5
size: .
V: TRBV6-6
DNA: TGTGCCAGCAATCCCCCACGGGGCAGGTGGAGCAATCAGCCCCAGCATTTT
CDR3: CASNPPRGRWSNQPQHF

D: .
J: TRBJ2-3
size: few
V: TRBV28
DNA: TGTGCCAGCAGTTTTGCAAGGGATACGCAGTATTTT
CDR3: CASSFARDTQYF

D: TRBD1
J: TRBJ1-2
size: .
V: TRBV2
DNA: TGTGCCGGCAGTGCCGGACAGGGGGCCTTCTATGGCTACACCTTC
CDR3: CAGSAGQGAFYGYTF

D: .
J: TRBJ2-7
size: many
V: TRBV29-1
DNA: TGCAGCGTTGAAGATCCCGGACAACTCTACGAGCAGTACTTC
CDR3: CSVEDPGQLYEQYF

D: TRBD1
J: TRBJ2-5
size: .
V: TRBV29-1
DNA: TGCAGCGTTACCGGGACAGGGGTAAGAGAGACCCAGTACTTC
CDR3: CSVTGTGVRETQYF

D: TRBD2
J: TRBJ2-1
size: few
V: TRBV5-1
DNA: TGCGCCAGCACCCTCACAGCGGGACCCTACAATGAGCAGTTCTTC
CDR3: CASTLTAGPYNEQFF

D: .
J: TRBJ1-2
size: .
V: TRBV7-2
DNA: TGTGCCAGCAGTTCCTTTACAGGGAACTATGGCTACACCTTC
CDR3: CASSSFTGNYGYTF

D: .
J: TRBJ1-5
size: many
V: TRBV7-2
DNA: TGTGCCAGCAGCTTTTGGACGGGGGATCAGCCCCAGCATTTT
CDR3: CASSFWTGDQPQHF

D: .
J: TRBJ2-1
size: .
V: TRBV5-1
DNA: TGCGCCAGCAGCCCTGGGTGGGGGAACGTTTACAATGAGCAGTTCTTC
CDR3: CASSPGWGNVYNEQFF

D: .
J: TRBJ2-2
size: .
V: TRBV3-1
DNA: TGTGCCAGCGGAGACTACTCTACCGCGGCCGGGGAGCTGTTTTTT
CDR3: CASGDYSTAAGELFF

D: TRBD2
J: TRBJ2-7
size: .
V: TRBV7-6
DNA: TGTGCCAGCAGCTCTAGCGGGGGGGCCTTGAGCAATGAGCAGTACTTC
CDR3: CASSSSGGALSNEQYF

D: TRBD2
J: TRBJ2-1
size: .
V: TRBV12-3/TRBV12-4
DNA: TGTGCCAGCAGTCATCGCGGGGGGGCTTCCTACAATGAGCAGTTCTTC
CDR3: CASSHRGGASYNEQFF

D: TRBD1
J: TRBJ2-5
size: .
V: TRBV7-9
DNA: TGTGCCAGCAGCTCCTGGGACAGGGCTCAAGAGACCCAGTACTTC
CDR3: CASSSWDRAQETQYF

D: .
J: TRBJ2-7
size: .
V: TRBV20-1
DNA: TGCAGTGCCCGGTCGGTAAGCTCCTACGAGCAGTACTTC
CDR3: CSARSVSSYEQYF

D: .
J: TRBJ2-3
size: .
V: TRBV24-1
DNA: TGTGCCACCAGTGATGTGAACAGCGGCCGTATGCAGTATTTT
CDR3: CATSDVNSGRMQYF

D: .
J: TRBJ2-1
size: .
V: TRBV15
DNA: TGTGCCACCAGCAGAGATACGGGGGATGAGCAGTTCTTC
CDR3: CATSRDTGDEQFF

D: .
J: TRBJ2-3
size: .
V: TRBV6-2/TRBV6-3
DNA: TGTGCCAGCACGTTAGGATACACGCAGTATTTT
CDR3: CASTLGYTQYF

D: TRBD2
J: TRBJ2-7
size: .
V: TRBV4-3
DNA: TGCGCCAGCAGCCATACGGGACTAGCGGCTTCTTACGAGCAGTACTTC
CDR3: CASSHTGLAASYEQYF

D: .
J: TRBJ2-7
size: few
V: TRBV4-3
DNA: TGCGCCAGCAGCCAAGCGGCTAGCCGAGGCTACGAGCAGTACTTC
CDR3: CASSQAASRGYEQYF

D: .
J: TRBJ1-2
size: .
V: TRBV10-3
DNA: TGTGCCATGGCCAAAACAGGCTACTATGGCTACACCTTC
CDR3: CAMAKTGYYGYTF

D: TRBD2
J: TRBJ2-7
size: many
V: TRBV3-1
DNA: TGTGCCAGCAGCCAGCGGGAGAACGAGCAGTACTTC
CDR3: CASSQRENEQYF

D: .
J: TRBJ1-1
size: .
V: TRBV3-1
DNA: TGTGCCAGCAGCCTCATGCTTACTCTGAACACTGAAGCTTTCTTT
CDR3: CASSLMLTLNTEAFF